This T cell receptor (beta chain) was identified in a study of Graves' ophthalmopathy and Graves' hyperthyroidism. General study results and limits: Predictions made by the model for ophthalmopathy progression reached 55% to 71% sensitivity and less than 80% specificity.

Concerning this clonotype: What it binds is not known.

Ophthalmopathy donors' eye disease showed moderate-to-severe activity, CAS of at least 3, NOSPECS of at least 4 and duration under 3 months. V gave up 4 bases and J gave up 1 base, with 8 bases separating them. This CDR3 has 13 residues. CDR1 is SGHTS and CDR2 is YDEGEE in the germline V gene. Transcripts of RNA were the source for amplifying TCR beta CDR3 regions. First-round RT-PCR relied on HTBI primers, and a second-round multiplex PCR came next. TCRdb re-called the multiplex PCR reads with MiXCR, one entry per CDR3 protein. The sample consists of 660,000 or so distinct CDR3 sequences, just over 40% of them appearing once.

Sequenced: peripheral blood. The receptor was isolated from an adult man with Graves' ophthalmopathy. This rearrangement joins TRBV5-8 to TRBJ1-1; D is uncertain. CDR3: CASSTAKNTEAFF. CDR3 nucleotide sequence: TGTGCCAGCAGCACAGCAAAGAACACTGAAGCTTTCTTT.